The TCR beta chain described here comes from a study of CD8 T cell repertoires and HIV-1 epitope variants. Study summary: Twenty-five autologous and known Gag and Nef epitope variant peptides each stimulated T cells separately. Points from the study as a whole: Beta chains alone show antigen proliferation, not cytokine profile or function. No clonotypes responded to the TAALDMSHF plasma variant; four to six recognized KF9, one HW9.

This CDR3 has 15 residues. Trimming removed 7 bases from V and 4 bases from J; junction bases left unmatched: 6. Germline V gene lookup returns CDR1 WSHSY and CDR2 SAAADI. A remark on this clone: Its specificity is unknown.

Sequencing of TCR beta CDR3 used immunoSEQ survey depth. Sequencing used immunoSEQ multiplex PCR; TCRdb keeps in-frame clones, though not all of them. The table has roughly 5,400 clones, approximately 67% seen once; the top ten hold roughly two fifths. The chain carries TRBV10-2 and TRBJ2-2, with TRBD2 matching 10 bases. This clonotype was obtained from a male donor with HIV. Material for sequencing was cultured CD8+ T cells derived from PBMCs. The CDR3 spells CASMTAGGATGELFF. CDR3 nucleotides: TGCGCCAGCATGACAGCGGGAGGGGCCACCGGGGAGCTGTTTTTT.